The sequence of this T cell receptor beta chain was determined in a study of vaccination effects on CD4 cells after COVID-19. TCRdb keeps only in-frame clones here, not all; method: immunoSEQ multiplex PCR. This sample has about 66,000 clones; roughly three quarters occur once, and the top ten carry around 0.9%. Before sequencing took place, the ViraFEST assay used viral peptide pools to expand antigen-specific CD4+ T cells. The culture ran for less than 12 days, and then CD4+ T cells were isolated. Subjects were given two BNT162b2 or mRNA-1273 vaccine doses. Recipients of the vaccine had no prior SARS-CoV-2 infection and negative nucleocapsid antibodies. Germline CDR1 is SGHTA and CDR2 is FQGNSA. Trimming took off 3 bases at V and 4 bases at J, with 7 bases between the two ends. There are 12 residues in the CDR3. Comments on this clone: Its antigen is as yet unknown.

General observations from the study: Pronounced clonal contraction occurred in clones induced by infection and by vaccine late after vaccination. The authors studied few convalescent patients and collected no early post-infection timepoints.

This specimen consisted of CD4+ T cells from PBMCs cultured with HCoV-OC43 spike peptides, obtained after COVID-19 vaccination. Regarding subset: HCoV-OC43 spike overlapping peptide pool stimulation. The TCR sequence derives from a human donor who received a COVID-19 vaccine. The chain employs TRBV7-2 and TRBJ2-7; D not resolved. The CDR3 DNA reads as TGTGCCAGCAGCTTCTCGGGTTACGAGCAGTACGTC. Translation gives CASSFSGYEQYV.